The rows below give T cell receptor beta chains drawn from one sample of a study of T cell responses to AZD1222 COVID-19 vaccine. TCRdb's copy holds only in-frame clones and misses some; the assay was immunoSEQ multiplex PCR. Here the sample spans roughly 150,000 clones, 90% to 95% being singletons. The material was peripheral blood, obtained 28 days after the second AZD1222 dose. The receptors originated from an adult who received the AZD1222 COVID-19 vaccine. The CDR3 runs from the conserved cysteine through the conserved F or W. A D gene is named only where the DNA matches it firmly. Rows give clone size only sometimes, using once, few, many, or a class for an expanded clone.

TRBV30,TRBJ1-2,few,.,CAWSVDSYGYTF,TGTGCCTGGAGTGTAGACAGCTATGGCTACACCTTC
TRBV29-1,TRBJ2-5,.,TRBD2,CSVAKTSGGGGETQYF,TGCAGCGTTGCCAAGACTAGCGGGGGGGGCGGAGAGACCCAGTACTTC
TRBV6-2/TRBV6-3,TRBJ2-7,.,.,CASSYSVEPTDPREKYEQYF,TGTGCCAGCAGTTACTCAGTGGAGCCGACTGATCCGAGAGAGAAGTACGAGCAGTACTTC
TRBV7-9,TRBJ1-1,.,.,CASSPGGGTEAFF,TGTGCCAGCAGCCCCGGGGGGGGGACTGAAGCTTTCTTT
TRBV11-3,TRBJ2-2,.,TRBD1,CASWTGGNTGELFF,TGTGCCTCCTGGACAGGGGGCAACACCGGGGAGCTGTTTTTT
TRBV19,TRBJ2-7,.,.,CASSADIANEQYF,TGTGCCAGTAGTGCAGACATCGCTAACGAGCAGTACTTC
TRBV7-9,TRBJ2-2,few,TRBD1,CASSLGTGHGELFF,TGTGCCAGCAGCTTAGGGACAGGGCACGGGGAGCTGTTTTTT
TRBV25-1,TRBJ1-1,.,.,CASSELGLVTEAFF,TGTGCCAGCAGTGAATTGGGGTTGGTCACTGAAGCTTTCTTT
TRBV19,TRBJ1-5,.,.,CATLRGPNQPQHF,TGTGCCACCCTACGGGGGCCTAATCAGCCCCAGCATTTT
TRBV28,TRBJ2-7,.,TRBD1,CASRGQPHLYSETYEQYF,TGTGCCAGCAGGGGACAGCCTCACCTCTATTCCGAAACCTACGAGCAGTACTTC
TRBV9,TRBJ2-7,once,TRBD1,CASSSGGQEQYF,TGTGCCAGTTCCTCAGGGGGCCAAGAGCAGTACTTC
TRBV7-8,TRBJ1-2,once,TRBD1,CASSADRGRIFYGYTF,TGTGCCAGCAGCGCAGACAGGGGGAGGATATTCTATGGCTACACCTTC
TRBV7-7,TRBJ2-2,.,.,CASSLSTSPFGELFF,TGTGCTAGCAGCCTTTCCACTAGTCCTTTCGGGGAGCTGTTTTTT
TRBV6-1,TRBJ1-4,.,.,CATSAHIATNEKLFF,TGTGCCACCTCGGCCCATATTGCAACTAATGAAAAACTGTTTTTT
TRBV4-1,TRBJ1-6,.,.,CASSVGRGSSNSPLHF,TGCGCCAGCAGCGTTGGACGGGGTTCGAGTAATTCACCCCTCCACTTT
TRBV27,TRBJ1-2,once,.,CASRTPGGSYGYTF,TGTGCCAGCAGAACACCTGGGGGCAGCTATGGCTACACCTTC
TRBV30,TRBJ1-1,.,.,CAWSPQTGEAFF,TGTGCCTGGAGTCCACAGACGGGGGAAGCTTTCTTT
TRBV2,TRBJ1-4,.,.,CASSASGGENEKLFF,TGTGCCAGCAGTGCCTCAGGTGGGGAAAATGAAAAACTGTTTTTT
TRBV9,TRBJ2-1,.,TRBD2,CASSPGGEQFF,TGTGCCAGCAGCCCGGGGGGTGAGCAGTTCTTC
TRBV9,TRBJ2-5,.,.,CASSVGRGEETQYF,TGTGCCAGCAGCGTAGGCAGGGGGGAAGAGACCCAGTACTTC
TRBV7-2,TRBJ2-3,.,TRBD2,CASSSAAPSGGGTDTQYF,TGTGCCAGCAGCTCCGCCGCCCCTAGCGGGGGGGGCACAGATACGCAGTATTTT
TRBV27,TRBJ2-6,.,.,CASSLSSGANVLTF,TGTGCCAGCAGTTTATCGTCTGGGGCCAACGTCCTGACTTTC
TRBV6-5,TRBJ1-5,.,.,CASSPMGGQPQHF,TGTGCCAGCAGCCCCATGGGAGGTCAGCCCCAGCATTTT
TRBV24-1,TRBJ2-3,.,TRBD2,CATSAGLAGSTDTQYF,TGTGCCACCAGTGCCGGACTAGCGGGTAGCACAGATACGCAGTATTTT
TRBV28,TRBJ1-2,.,TRBD1,CASSTPGQGAGGYTF,TGTGCCAGCAGTACCCCGGGACAGGGGGCGGGAGGCTACACCTTC
TRBV7-3,TRBJ1-1,.,.,CASSLEQNTEAFF,TGTGCCAGCAGCTTAGAGCAGAACACTGAAGCTTTCTTT
TRBV19,TRBJ1-6,.,TRBD1,CASSIQGDNSPLHF,TGTGCCAGTAGTATACAGGGGGATAATTCACCCCTCCACTTT
TRBV4-1,TRBJ2-1,.,.,CASSPRGGGPYNEQFF,TGCGCCAGCAGTCCCCGCGGAGGGGGGCCTTACAATGAGCAGTTCTTC
TRBV2,TRBJ1-1,.,.,CASRPGDGPEAFF,TGTGCCAGCCGTCCAGGGGATGGGCCTGAAGCTTTCTTT
TRBV13,TRBJ1-3,.,.,CASSPRGQGYGNTIYF,TGTGCCAGCAGCCCCCGTGGGCAGGGCTACGGAAACACCATATATTTT
TRBV10-1,TRBJ2-7,.,TRBD1,CASRRQGTHEQYF,TGCGCCAGCAGAAGACAGGGGACCCACGAGCAGTACTTC
TRBV5-1,TRBJ1-1,.,.,CASSLAVGERNTEAFF,TGCGCCAGCAGCTTGGCGGTAGGGGAGAGGAACACTGAAGCTTTCTTT
TRBV12-3/TRBV12-4,TRBJ1-2,.,.,CASSPTERYGYTF,TGTGCCAGCAGTCCGACAGAAAGATATGGCTACACCTTC
TRBV19,TRBJ1-1,.,.,CASGSITRNTEAFF,TGTGCCTCCGGGTCGATAACGAGGAACACTGAAGCTTTCTTT
TRBV19,TRBJ1-5,.,TRBD1,CASSTQTGPQPQHF,TGTGCCAGTAGTACTCAGACAGGGCCTCAGCCCCAGCATTTT
TRBV6-6,TRBJ1-2,.,.,CASSSPVGSGYTF,TGTGCCAGCAGTTCTCCGGTGGGAAGCGGCTACACCTTC
TRBV4-1,TRBJ2-5,once,TRBD2,CASSQSGGGAPETQYF,TGCGCCAGCAGCCAATCGGGCGGGGGGGCCCCAGAGACCCAGTACTTC
TRBV3-1/TRBV3-2,TRBJ1-5,.,.,CASSQDGAVGPQHF,TGTGCCAGCAGCCAAGATGGGGCCGTCGGGCCCCAGCATTTT
TRBV18,TRBJ2-7,.,.,CASSLLTGPSYEQYF,TGTGCCAGCTCCCTCCTGACAGGTCCTTCCTACGAGCAGTACTTC
TRBV5-1,TRBJ2-7,.,.,CASSAGLNRGYEQYF,TGCGCCAGCAGCGCGGGACTCAATAGGGGCTACGAGCAGTACTTC
TRBV5-8,TRBJ1-5,.,TRBD1,CASSYGTEDQPQHF,TGTGCCAGCAGCTATGGGACAGAGGATCAGCCCCAGCATTTT
TRBV5-5,TRBJ2-1,.,.,CASSLYVAGEYNEQFF,TGTGCCAGCAGCCTGTACGTGGCAGGAGAATACAATGAGCAGTTCTTC
TRBV24-1,TRBJ1-1,.,.,CATSDRQSMNTEAFF,TGTGCCACCAGTGACCGACAGTCCATGAACACTGAAGCTTTCTTT
TRBV27,TRBJ2-1,.,.,CASSLSGQQYYNEQFF,TGTGCCAGCAGTTTATCGGGTCAGCAATATTACAATGAGCAGTTCTTC
TRBV10-3,TRBJ1-1,.,.,CAIGERTEIPNTEAFF,TGTGCCATCGGAGAAAGGACCGAGATCCCAAACACTGAAGCTTTCTTT
TRBV7-8,TRBJ1-2,.,.,CASSLGGWGMGSGYTF,TGTGCCAGCAGCTTAGGGGGCTGGGGGATGGGTAGTGGCTACACCTTC
TRBV19,TRBJ1-1,.,.,CASSSPGGMNTEAFF,TGTGCCAGTAGTAGCCCAGGTGGAATGAACACTGAAGCTTTCTTT